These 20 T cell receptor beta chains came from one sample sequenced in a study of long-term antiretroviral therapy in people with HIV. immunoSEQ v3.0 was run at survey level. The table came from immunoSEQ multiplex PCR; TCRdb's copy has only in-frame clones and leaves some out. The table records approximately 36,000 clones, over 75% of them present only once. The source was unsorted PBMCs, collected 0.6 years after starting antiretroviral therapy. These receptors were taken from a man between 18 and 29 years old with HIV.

Written as DNA, the CDR3 is TGTGCCAGCAGCCAAGTCCTTGAGGGCGAGCAGTACTTC. Translation gives CASSQVLEGEQYF. The rearrangement links TRBV4-2 to TRBJ2-7; perhaps TRBD2 as D (5 bases). This CDR3 has 13 amino acids. The ends were cut back, 1 base at V and 6 bases at J, with 10 bases in the middle. The V gene's germline CDR1 is LGHNA and CDR2 YNFKEQ.

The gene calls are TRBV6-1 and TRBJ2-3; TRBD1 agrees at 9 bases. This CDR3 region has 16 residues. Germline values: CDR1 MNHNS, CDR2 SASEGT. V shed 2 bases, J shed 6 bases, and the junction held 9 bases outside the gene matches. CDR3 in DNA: TGTGCCAGCAGTGAAAAGGAGGGGACAGGGTCGGATACGCAGTATTTT. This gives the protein CASSEKEGTGSDTQYF.

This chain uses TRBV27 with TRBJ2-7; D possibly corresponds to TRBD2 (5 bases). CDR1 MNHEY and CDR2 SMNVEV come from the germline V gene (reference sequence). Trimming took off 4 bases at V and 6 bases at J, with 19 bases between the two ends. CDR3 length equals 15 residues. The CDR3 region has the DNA TGTGCCAGCAGTTCCTACCCCGGCGGGTTTCTCGAGCAGTACTTC. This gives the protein CASSSYPGGFLEQYF.

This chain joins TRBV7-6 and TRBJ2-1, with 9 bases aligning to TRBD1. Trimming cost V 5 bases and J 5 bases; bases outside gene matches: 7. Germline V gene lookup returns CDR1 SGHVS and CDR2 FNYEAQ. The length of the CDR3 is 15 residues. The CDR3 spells CASSQGQGINNEQFF. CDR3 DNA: TGTGCCAGCAGCCAAGGACAGGGGATCAACAATGAGCAGTTCTTC.

The CDR3 reads CASSPGSPYGYTF. In nucleotides, the CDR3 is TGTGCCAGCAGTCCCGGGAGCCCCTATGGCTACACCTTC. The chain couples TRBV28 to TRBJ1-2; no firm D call. V was shortened by 5 bases and J by 4 bases, with 11 bases between the two germline ends. Germline V gene lookup returns CDR1 MDHEN and CDR2 SYDVKM. The CDR3 is 13 residues long.

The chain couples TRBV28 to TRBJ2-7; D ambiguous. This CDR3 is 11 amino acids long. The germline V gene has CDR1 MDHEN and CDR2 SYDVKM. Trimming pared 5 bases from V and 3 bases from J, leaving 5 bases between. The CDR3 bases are TGTGCCAGCAGTGTTAGCTACGAGCAGTACTTC. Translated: CASSVSYEQYF. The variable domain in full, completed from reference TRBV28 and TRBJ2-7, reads DVKVTQSSRYLVKRTGEKVFLECVQDMDHENMFWYRQDPGLGLRLIYFSYDVKMKEKGDIPEGYSVSREKKERFSLILESASTNQTSMYLCASSVSYEQYFGPGTRLTVT.

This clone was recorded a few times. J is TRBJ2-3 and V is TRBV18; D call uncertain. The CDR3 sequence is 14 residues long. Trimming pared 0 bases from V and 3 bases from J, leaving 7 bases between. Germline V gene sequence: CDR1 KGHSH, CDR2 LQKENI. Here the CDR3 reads CASSPPSQTDTQYF. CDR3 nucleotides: TGTGCCAGCTCACCACCGAGTCAGACAGATACGCAGTATTTT.

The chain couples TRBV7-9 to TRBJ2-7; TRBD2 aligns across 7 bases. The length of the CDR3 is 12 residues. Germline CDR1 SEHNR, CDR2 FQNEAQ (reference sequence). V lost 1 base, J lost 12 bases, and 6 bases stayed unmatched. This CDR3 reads CASSLEIGTTYF. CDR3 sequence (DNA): TGTGCCAGCAGCTTAGAGATAGGGACTACGTACTTC. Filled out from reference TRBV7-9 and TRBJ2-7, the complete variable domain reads DTGVSQNPRHKITKRGQNVTFRCDPISEHNRLYWYRQTLGQGPEFLTYFQNEAQLEKSRLLSDRFSAERPKGSFSTLEIQRTEQGDSAMYLCASSLEIGTTYFGPGTRLTVT.

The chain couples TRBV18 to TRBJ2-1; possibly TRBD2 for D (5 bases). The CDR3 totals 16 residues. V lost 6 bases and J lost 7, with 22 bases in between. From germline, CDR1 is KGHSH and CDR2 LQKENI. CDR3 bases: TGTGCCAGCTCTGGAAGCGGCATCCCGGGTGGGAATGAGCAGTTCTTC. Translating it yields CASSGSGIPGGNEQFF.

In DNA form, the CDR3 reads TGTGCCAGCAGTGAATCGAAGATCGCACCAAATGAAAAACTGTTTTTT. Residues: CASSESKIAPNEKLFF. The chain carries TRBV25-1 and TRBJ1-4; D remains ambiguous. V lost 1 base and J 5 bases, leaving 14 bases between the germline ends. Germline V gene sequence: CDR1 MGHDK, CDR2 SYGVNS. CDR3 length: 16 amino acids.

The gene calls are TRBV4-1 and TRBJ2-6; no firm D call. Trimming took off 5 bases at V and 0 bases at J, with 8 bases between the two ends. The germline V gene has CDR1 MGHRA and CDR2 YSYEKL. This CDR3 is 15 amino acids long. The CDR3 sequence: CASSLRISGANVLTF. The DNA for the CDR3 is TGCGCCAGCAGCTTAAGGATCTCTGGGGCCAACGTCCTGACTTTC.

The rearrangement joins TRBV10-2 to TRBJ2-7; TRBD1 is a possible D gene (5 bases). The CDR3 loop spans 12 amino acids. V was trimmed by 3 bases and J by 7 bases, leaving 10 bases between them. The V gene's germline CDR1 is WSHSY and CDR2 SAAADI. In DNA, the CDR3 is TGCGCCAGCAGTGATCAGGGCCAGGAGCAGTACTTC. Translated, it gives CASSDQGQEQYF.

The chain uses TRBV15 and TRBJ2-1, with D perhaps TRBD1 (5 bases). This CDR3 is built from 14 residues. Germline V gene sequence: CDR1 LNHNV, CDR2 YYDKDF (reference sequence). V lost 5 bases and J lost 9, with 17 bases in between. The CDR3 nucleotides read TGTGCCACCAGCCGCAAATCAGGGTTTTCTGAGCAGTTCTTC. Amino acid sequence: CATSRKSGFSEQFF.

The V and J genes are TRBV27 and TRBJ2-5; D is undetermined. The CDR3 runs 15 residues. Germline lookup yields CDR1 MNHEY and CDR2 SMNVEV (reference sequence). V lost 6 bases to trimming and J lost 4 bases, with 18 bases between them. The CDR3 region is CASRESLGSVETQYF. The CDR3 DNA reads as TGTGCCAGCAGAGAAAGTTTAGGGTCGGTAGAGACCCAGTACTTC.

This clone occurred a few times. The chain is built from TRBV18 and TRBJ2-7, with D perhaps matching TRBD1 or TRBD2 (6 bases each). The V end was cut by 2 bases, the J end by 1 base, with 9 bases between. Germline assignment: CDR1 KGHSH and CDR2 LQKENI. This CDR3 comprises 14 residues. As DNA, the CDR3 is TGTGCCAGCTCACCAACAGGGAGGTCCTACGAGCAGTACTTC. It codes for CASSPTGRSYEQYF. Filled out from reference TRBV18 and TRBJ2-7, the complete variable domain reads NAGVMQNPRHLVRRRGQEARLRCSPMKGHSHVYWYRQLPEEGLKFMVYLQKENIIDESGMPKERFSAEFPKEGPSILRIQQVVRGDSAAYFCASSPTGRSYEQYFGPGTRLTVT.

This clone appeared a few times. The CDR3 DNA reads as TGTGCCAGCAGTCTTCTCGGACAGGGTCGCTATGGCTACACCTTC. Residues: CASSLLGQGRYGYTF. The V call is TRBV27, the J call TRBJ1-2; 8 nucleotides match TRBD1. The CDR3 extends over 15 amino acids. With 5 bases clipped from V and 4 bases from J, the junction kept 9 bases outside the gene matches. The germline gives CDR1 MNHEY, CDR2 SMNVEV (reference sequence).

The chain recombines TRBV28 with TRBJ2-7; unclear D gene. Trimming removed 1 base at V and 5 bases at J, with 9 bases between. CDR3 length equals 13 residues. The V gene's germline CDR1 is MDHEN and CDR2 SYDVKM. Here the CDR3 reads CASSLLGIHEQYF. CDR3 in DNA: TGTGCCAGCAGTTTATTAGGGATTCACGAGCAGTACTTC. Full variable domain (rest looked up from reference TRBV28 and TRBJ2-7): DVKVTQSSRYLVKRTGEKVFLECVQDMDHENMFWYRQDPGLGLRLIYFSYDVKMKEKGDIPEGYSVSREKKERFSLILESASTNQTSMYLCASSLLGIHEQYFGPGTRLTVT.

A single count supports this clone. CDR3 sequence: CASSLEAGIAYEQYF. In nucleotides, the CDR3 is TGTGCCAGCAGCCTAGAAGCCGGGATCGCCTACGAGCAGTACTTC. The chain carries TRBV13 and TRBJ2-7, with D maybe TRBD2 (5 bases). This CDR3 is 15 amino acids long. Trimming removed 5 bases at V and 2 bases at J, with 16 bases between. CDR1 PRHDT and CDR2 FYEKMQ come from the germline V gene (reference sequence).

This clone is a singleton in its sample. CDR3 protein: CASSPAHTNTEAFF. The CDR3 DNA follows: TGTGCCAGCTCACCTGCACACACGAACACTGAAGCTTTCTTT. The V call is TRBV18, the J call TRBJ1-1; D is unresolved. The CDR3 totals 14 residues. Trimming pared 3 bases from V and 1 base from J, leaving 9 bases between. Germline-derived CDR1 and CDR2 are KGHSH and LQKENI.

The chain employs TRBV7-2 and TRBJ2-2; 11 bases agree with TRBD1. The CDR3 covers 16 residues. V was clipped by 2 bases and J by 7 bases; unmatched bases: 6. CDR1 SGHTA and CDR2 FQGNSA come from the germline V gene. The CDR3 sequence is CASSLFGQGAIGELFF. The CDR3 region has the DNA TGTGCCAGCAGCTTATTTGGACAGGGGGCGATCGGGGAGCTGTTTTTT.